This T cell receptor beta chain was sequenced in a study of T cells in Graves' hyperthyroidism and ophthalmopathy. RNA transcripts yielded amplified TCR beta CDR3 regions. The primer set for the first-round RT-PCR of the TCR CDR3 was HTBI. MiXCR, applied by TCRdb to the multiplex PCR reads, yields one record per CDR3 protein. The table lists around 270,000 distinct CDR3 sequences, roughly a fifth of them singletons. Researchers barred patients who had uncontrolled infection, other autoimmune disease, pregnancy or lactation. The authors took PBMCs from 7.5 to 10 ml fresh peripheral blood. This clonotype has only a few counts. Its target is unknown. CDR1 SNHLY and CDR2 FYNNEI come from the germline V gene. The CDR3 has 12 residues. The V gene lost 11 bases and the J gene lost 4 bases, with 12 bases spanning the gap. Findings of the study overall: Ophthalmopathy was told apart from stable hyperthyroidism by a 13 V-J model.

The sequence came from a man aged 45 to 65 with Graves' ophthalmopathy. This chain uses TRBV2 with TRBJ2-1; D is perhaps TRBD1 (6 bases). The specimen sequenced was blood. The CDR3 reads CASPGQYNEQFF. The CDR3 DNA follows: TGTGCCTCCCCTGGACAGTACAATGAGCAGTTCTTC. The whole variable domain, remainder taken from reference TRBV2 and TRBJ2-1, is EPEVTQTPSHQVTQMGQEVILRCVPISNHLYFYWYRQILGQKVEFLVSFYNNEISEKSEIFDDQFSVERPDGSNFTLKIRSTKLEDSAMYFCASPGQYNEQFFGPGTRLTVL.